The 8 T cell receptor beta chains in this list originate from one sample, sequenced in a study of T cells in women clearing cervical HPV infection. The data were produced by immunoSEQ multiplex PCR, yet TCRdb's version contains in-frame clones alone and is incomplete. This table holds more than 15,000 clones. Sequenced material: blood buffy coat. The receptor set was obtained from a woman between 18 and 69 years old with a cervical HPV16 infection that either progressed to CIN3+ or cleared (not recorded which).

Remarks on this clone: The read finishes 3 residues shy of the CDR3 end, and the germline J gene is used to complete it. The rearrangement joins TRBV7-9 to TRBJ1-1; D not resolved. There are 15 residues in the CDR3. The V gene lost 5 bases and the J gene lost 0 bases, with 13 bases spanning the gap. Per germline, CDR1 SEHNR and CDR2 FQNEAQ (reference sequence). The sequenced part of the CDR3 DNA is TGTGCCAGCAGCCCTACTCGCCGGGTGAACACTGAA. Translation: CASSPTRRVNTE. The whole CDR3 is CASSPTRRVNTEAFF.

A note on this clone: The read terminates 3 residues before the CDR3 end, so the remaining end is supplied by the germline J gene. This chain uses TRBV11-2 with TRBJ2-5; possibly TRBD2 for D (7 bases). Germline loops: CDR1 SGHAT, CDR2 FQNNGV. The length of the CDR3 is 15 residues. V was cut by 1 base and J by 2 bases, with 11 bases left in between. CDR3 sequence reads: CASSLGGGSQETQYF. The DNA read from the CDR3 is TGTGCCAGCAGCTTAGGGGGGGGCAGTCAAGAGACC.

For this clone: Read coverage stops 3 residues before the CDR3 terminus; the germline J gene supplies the remainder. This chain links TRBV7-6 with TRBJ1-1; tentative D call: TRBD1 (5 bases). This CDR3 contains 13 residues. Per germline, CDR1 SGHVS and CDR2 FNYEAQ. CDR3 bases read: TGTGCCAGCAGCTTAGACCCGGGACTAGTA. Protein sequence: CASSLDPGLV. The whole CDR3 is CASSLDPGLVAFF.

Concerning this clone itself: Read coverage stops 3 residues before the CDR3 terminus; the germline J gene supplies the remainder. V and J are TRBV18 and TRBJ2-3, with D possibly being TRBD2 (6 bases). V lost 0 bases and J lost 6, with 13 bases in between. This CDR3 comprises 15 residues. Germline V gene sequence: CDR1 KGHSH, CDR2 LQKENI. CDR3 residues: CASSPPDRRGDTQYF. CDR3 DNA, as far as it was read: TGTGCCAGCTCACCACCGGACCGGAGGGGCGATACG.

On this clone: Read coverage stops 3 residues before the CDR3 terminus; the germline J gene supplies the remainder. The chain employs TRBV7-6 and TRBJ1-1, with 8 bases lining up with TRBD1. The CDR3 length is 15 residues. Germline CDR1 and CDR2: SGHVS and FNYEAQ. Unmatched junction bases numbered 10, after V lost 5 bases and J lost 5 bases. The CDR3 here is CASSLTTGAKTEAFF. The part of the CDR3 DNA that was read is TGTGCCAGCAGCCTCACGACAGGGGCGAAAACTGAA.

As regards this clone: The read stops 3 residues short of the end of the CDR3; the missing end is completed from the germline J gene. The chain couples TRBV20-1 to TRBJ2-5; D is possibly TRBD1 (6 bases). V was clipped by 6 bases and J by 0 bases, with 11 bases between them. The germline CDR1 and CDR2 sequences are DFQATT and SNEGSKA (reference sequence). The CDR3 covers 13 residues. Incomplete CDR3 DNA: TGCAGTGCAACGGACAGAGACCAAGAGACC. Amino acids: CSATDRDQET. The complete CDR3 sequence is CSATDRDQETQYF.

Remarks on this clone: The sequence runs out 3 residues before the end of the CDR3; the remainder is reconstructed from the germline J gene. V is TRBV11-3 and J is TRBJ2-1; D not certain. The CDR3 is 11 residues long. The germline CDR1 and CDR2 sequences are SGHNT and YENEEA. V dropped 5 bases and J dropped 5 bases, with 4 bases sitting between them. The CDR3 loop reads CASSQDNEQFF. The CDR3 bases that were read are TGTGCCAGCAGCCAGGACAATGAG.

With regard to this clone: The read is 3 residues too short to cover the CDR3 end, so that end is filled in from the germline J gene. The chain links TRBV18 to TRBJ2-7; 11 nucleotides agree with TRBD2. With 4 bases clipped from V and 3 bases from J, the junction kept 5 bases outside the gene matches. CDR3 length: 15 residues. The germline V gene has CDR1 KGHSH and CDR2 LQKENI. The CDR3 bases that were read are TGTGCCAGCTCACTTGGGACTAGCGGAAACTACGAG. Translating it yields CASSLGTSGNYE. The complete CDR3 reads CASSLGTSGNYEQYF.